This T cell receptor beta chain was profiled in a study of blood T cell repertoires in COVID-19. Method: immunoSEQ multiplex PCR; TCRdb's copy keeps in-frame clones and lacks some. Here the sample spans approximately 270,000 clones, about 90% being singletons. This TCR derives from a man older than 75 with acute or convalescent COVID-19. The sample comprised peripheral blood.

In nucleotides, the CDR3 is TGCAGCGTTAGAGGAGGGCAAGCTCCCTTCTATAACTATGGCTACACCTTC. Amino acid sequence: CSVRGGQAPFYNYGYTF. The V gene is TRBV29-1, the J gene TRBJ1-2; D remains ambiguous. V lost 5 bases, J lost 1 base, and 23 bases lay in between. Looked up from germline, CDR1 is SQVTM and CDR2 is ANQGSEA. This CDR3 has 17 amino acids.